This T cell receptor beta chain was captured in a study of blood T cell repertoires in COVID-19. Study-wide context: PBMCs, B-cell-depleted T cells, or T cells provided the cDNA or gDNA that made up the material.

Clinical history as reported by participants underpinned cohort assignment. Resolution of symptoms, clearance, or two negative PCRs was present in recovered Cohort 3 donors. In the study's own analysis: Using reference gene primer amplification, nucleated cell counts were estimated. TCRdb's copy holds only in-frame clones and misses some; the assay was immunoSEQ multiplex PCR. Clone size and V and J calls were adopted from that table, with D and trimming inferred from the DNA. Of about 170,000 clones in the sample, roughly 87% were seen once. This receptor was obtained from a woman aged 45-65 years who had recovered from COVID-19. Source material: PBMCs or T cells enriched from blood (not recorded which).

The CDR3 sequence is CASSVAVSGETQYF. The CDR3 nucleotides are TGTGCCAGCAGCGTAGCGGTCAGCGGGGAGACCCAGTACTTC. The chain uses TRBV9 and TRBJ2-5; the D gene is possibly TRBD2 (6 bases). V was pared by 0 bases and J by 5 bases, with 11 bases between. Germline-derived CDR1 and CDR2 are SGDLS and YYNGEE. The CDR3 is made up of 14 amino acids.